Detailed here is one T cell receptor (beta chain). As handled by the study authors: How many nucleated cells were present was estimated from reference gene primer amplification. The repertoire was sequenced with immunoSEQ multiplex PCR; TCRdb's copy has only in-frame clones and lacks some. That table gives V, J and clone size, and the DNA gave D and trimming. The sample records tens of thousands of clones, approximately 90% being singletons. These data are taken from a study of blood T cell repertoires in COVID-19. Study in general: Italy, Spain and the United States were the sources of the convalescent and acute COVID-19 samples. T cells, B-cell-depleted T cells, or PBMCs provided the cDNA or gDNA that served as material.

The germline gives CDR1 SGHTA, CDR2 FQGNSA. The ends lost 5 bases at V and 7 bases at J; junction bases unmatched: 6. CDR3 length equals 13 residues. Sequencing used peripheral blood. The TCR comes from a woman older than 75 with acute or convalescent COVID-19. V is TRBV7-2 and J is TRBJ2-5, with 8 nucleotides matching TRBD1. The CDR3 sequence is CASSPDRGGTQYF. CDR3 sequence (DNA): TGTGCCAGCAGCCCAGACAGGGGAGGGACCCAGTACTTC.